This T cell receptor beta chain is drawn from a study of CD8 T cells in ankylosing spondylitis. The CDR3 has 14 amino acids. The germline gives CDR1 WSHSY, CDR2 SAAADI. Trimming removed 1 base from V and 6 bases from J, with 10 bases in between. TCRdb reprocessed the 5' RACE reads with MiXCR, giving one entry per CDR3 protein. This sample has 350,000 or so distinct CDR3 sequences, with about 15% found just once. Turning to this clonotype: Its antigen is unidentified.

General observations from the study: It was reported that disease-linked clones were significantly enriched in matched ankylosing spondylitis synovial fluid.

The TCR comes from a male donor with ankylosing spondylitis or in good health (not recorded which). Input material: blood, either unsorted or a sorted T cell fraction (not recorded which). This rearrangement joins TRBV10-2 to TRBJ2-1; no definite D call. In DNA, the CDR3 is TGCGCCAGCAGTGAGTTCGGACCGGGCAATGAGCAGTTCTTC. Translating it yields CASSEFGPGNEQFF.